The clone carrying this TCR beta chain was picked up a small number of times. Its target is unknown. With 4 bases removed from V and 0 bases from J, the gap between germline ends came to 22 bases. The CDR3 contains 19 residues. Germline values: CDR1 DFQATT, CDR2 SNEGSKA (reference sequence). By 5'RACE template switching, TCR cDNA was produced, with a universal primer site and UMIs added in the process. One entry per CDR3 protein, called by TCRdb with MiXCR from the 5' RACE reads. The sample records over 200,000 distinct CDR3 sequences, 6.7% being singletons. The sample originates from a study of T cells after yellow fever vaccination. Findings of the study overall: Most primary-vaccination clones recurred post-booster (around 97% CD4, 88% CD8). The secondary T-cell response peaked on day 5, not day 15, but was weaker. Abundant clonotypes from the bulk population could get into FACS-sorted repertoires as contaminants.

This specimen was CD4+ T cells sorted from PBMCs, taken on the day of the yellow fever booster vaccination. The TCR sequence derives from a man between 25 and 39 years old who received the YFV17D yellow fever vaccine. This chain joins TRBV20-1 and TRBJ2-6; D possibly corresponds to TRBD1 (6 bases). The CDR3 here is CSATNFRGSRGSGANVLTF. The DNA of the CDR3 is TGCAGTGCTACAAATTTTAGGGGCAGCAGGGGCTCTGGGGCCAACGTCCTGACTTTC.